Following are 23 T cell receptor beta chains from one sample sequenced in a study of T cells after yellow fever vaccination. TCRdb reprocessed the 5' RACE reads with MiXCR, giving one entry per CDR3 protein. This sample carries almost 600,000 distinct CDR3 sequences, approximately 13% of them seen once, and the ten largest clones take more than 13%. Sequenced material: PBMCs, taken on the day of the yellow fever booster vaccination. All receptors derive from a young man who received the YFV17D yellow fever vaccine.

The CDR3 sequence: CSASHHRGSYNEQFF. DNA for the CDR3: TGCAGTGCTTCCCACCACAGGGGGTCCTACAATGAGCAGTTCTTC. The chain combines TRBV20-1 with TRBJ2-1; 8 bases fit TRBD1. The CDR3 sequence is 15 residues long. The germline CDR1 and CDR2 sequences are DFQATT and SNEGSKA (reference sequence). V lost 5 bases and J lost 1; bases outside the gene matches: 7.

For the CDR3, the DNA is TGTGCCAGCACCCTAGCGGGAGTGGAGACCCAGTACTTC. It codes for CASTLAGVETQYF. The V and J genes are TRBV6-6 and TRBJ2-5; 10 nucleotides match TRBD2. The CDR3 contains 13 residues. Germline lookup yields CDR1 MNHNY and CDR2 SVGAGI (reference sequence). Trimming took 7 bases from V and 5 from J; bases not matched to a gene: 4.

The chain has TRBV20-1 and TRBJ2-5, with 8 bases aligning to TRBD2. Germline V gene data show CDR1 as DFQATT and CDR2 as SNEGSKA (reference sequence). V shed 2 bases and J 2 bases; nucleotides not matched to a gene: 7. This CDR3 contains 15 residues. CDR3 region: CSARPIAGSQETQYF. The DNA of the CDR3 is TGCAGTGCTAGACCGATAGCGGGATCGCAAGAGACCCAGTACTTC.

V is TRBV18 and J is TRBJ2-1, with TRBD2 matching over 9 bases. The junction had 6 bases not matched to a gene; V was cut back by 4 bases and J by 2 bases. CDR3 size: 16 residues. Germline CDR1 is KGHSH and CDR2 is LQKENI. The CDR3, as DNA: TGTGCCAGCTCACTAGCTAGCGGGACCACCTACAATGAGCAGTTCTTC. Amino acid sequence: CASSLASGTTYNEQFF.

There are a few counts of this clonotype. CDR3 in DNA: TGTGCCAGCAGCGTTGGTGGCGGGAGAGATACGCAGTATTTT. Amino acid sequence: CASSVGGGRDTQYF. This chain links TRBV7-9 with TRBJ2-3, with TRBD2 matching over 7 bases. Trimming cost V 5 bases and J 5 bases; bases outside gene matches: 7. CDR1 is SEHNR, CDR2 FQNEAQ, per germline (reference sequence). The CDR3 loop spans 14 amino acids.

This rearrangement joins TRBV19 to TRBJ2-2; D perhaps matches TRBD2 (6 bases). Deletions cut 7 bases from V and 5 bases from J, with 17 bases between. CDR1 is LNHDA, CDR2 SQIVND, per germline (reference sequence). The CDR3 runs 15 residues. CDR3 residues: CASTRRASGTGELFF. CDR3 DNA sequence: TGTGCCAGTACCAGGAGGGCTAGTGGAACCGGGGAGCTGTTTTTT.

This clonotype was seen repeatedly, ten times or more. The V and J genes are TRBV29-1 and TRBJ2-1; possible D gene TRBD2, 6 bases. Trimming cost V 7 bases and J 6 bases, with 16 bases left between them. This CDR3 is 13 amino acids long. The germline V gene encodes CDR1 SQVTM and CDR2 ANQGSEA. The DNA of the CDR3 is TGCAGCGCCGGGAGTTCCGGCTTCAATGAGCAGTTCTTC. It yields the protein CSAGSSGFNEQFF.

The J gene is TRBJ2-7, the V gene TRBV4-3; D assignment may be TRBD1 or TRBD2 (5 bases each). CDR1 and CDR2 (germline): LGHNA, YSLEER. The CDR3 consists of 14 residues. The V end was cut by 4 bases, the J end by 3 bases, with 13 bases between. The CDR3 DNA reads TGCGCCAGCAGCCCCCGGGACGGTGGCTACGAGCAGTACTTC. It codes for CASSPRDGGYEQYF.

This clonotype was found a few times. The V and J genes are TRBV24-1 and TRBJ2-1; the D is unclear. This CDR3 has 11 residues. Germline V gives CDR1 KGHDR, CDR2 SFDVKD. With 7 bases removed from V and 7 bases from J, the gap between germline ends came to 7 bases. The CDR3 here is CATSYPNEQFF. CDR3 nucleotide sequence: TGTGCCACCAGCTACCCAAATGAGCAGTTCTTC.

The genes are TRBV6-2 or TRBV6-3 and TRBJ2-1, with TRBD2 matching over 12 bases. Looked up from germline, CDR1 is MNHEY and CDR2 is SVGEGT. V trimming: 4 bases; J trimming: 10 bases; junction bases outside the gene matches: 8. There are 15 residues in the CDR3. The CDR3 nucleotides read TGTGCCAGCAGTTTCCTAGCGGGAGGGTCGGGGGAGCAGTTCTTC. Translated, it gives CASSFLAGGSGEQFF.

This clonotype was seen more than once but under ten times. The genes are TRBV5-1 and TRBJ2-1; 12 bases agree with TRBD2. There are 16 residues in the CDR3. V trimming: 7 bases; J trimming: 0 bases; junction bases outside the gene matches: 5. From germline, CDR1 is SGHRS and CDR2 YFSETQ. The CDR3 here is CASGLAGPGSYNEQFF. DNA for the CDR3: TGCGCCAGCGGACTAGCGGGGCCGGGCTCCTACAATGAGCAGTTCTTC.

The J gene is TRBJ2-5, the V gene TRBV23-1; TRBD2 agrees at 9 bases. TRBV23-1 is recorded as an ORF, its role being uncertain. The ends lost 2 bases at V and 5 bases at J; junction bases unmatched: 6. The CDR3 sequence is 15 residues long. The DNA for the CDR3 is TGCGCCAGCAGTCAACAAGCGGGAGGAGGTGAGACCCAGTACTTC. It specifies CASSQQAGGGETQYF.

CDR3 sequence (DNA): TGTGCCAGCAGCACCACGCGGGGCGGCACCTACGAGCAGTACTTC. Amino acid sequence: CASSTTRGGTYEQYF. J is TRBJ2-7 and V is TRBV7-2; D perhaps matches TRBD2 (6 bases). Germline CDR1 and CDR2: SGHTA and FQGNSA. V dropped 5 bases and J dropped 2 bases, with 16 bases sitting between them. This CDR3 has 15 residues.

The rearrangement links TRBV6-6 to TRBJ2-7; D is possibly TRBD2 (6 bases). With 11 bases removed from V and 0 bases from J, the gap between germline ends came to 14 bases. There are 13 residues in the CDR3. CDR1 MNHNY and CDR2 SVGAGI come from the germline V gene (reference sequence). DNA of the CDR3: TGTGCCCTGGCCCGGGGGAGCTCCTACGAGCAGTACTTC. This sequence encodes CALARGSSYEQYF.

This clonotype was detected only a few times. The J gene is TRBJ2-7, the V gene TRBV4-3; 9 nucleotides align to TRBD2. The germline V gene has CDR1 LGHNA and CDR2 YSLEER. Trimming removed 4 bases from V and 7 bases from J; junction bases left unmatched: 11. The CDR3 covers 15 residues. The CDR3 nucleotides are TGCGCCAGCAGCCCTGTAGCGGGAGCCTCTCCGGAGCAGTACTTC. Its protein is CASSPVAGASPEQYF.

The table lists this clonotype with a few counts. This chain joins TRBV7-2 and TRBJ1-6; tentatively, D is TRBD1 (5 bases). The V gene lost 5 bases and the J gene lost 10 bases, with 12 bases spanning the gap. CDR1 and CDR2 from the germline V gene are SGHTA and FQGNSA. The CDR3 loop spans 13 amino acids. CDR3 nucleotide sequence: TGTGCCAGCAGCAGTAAAAGGGACTCACCCCTCCACTTT. It encodes CASSSKRDSPLHF.

There are many counts of this clonotype. The chain recombines TRBV27 with TRBJ1-6; D is possibly TRBD1 (6 bases). Germline CDR1 and CDR2: MNHEY and SMNVEV (reference sequence). V shed 5 bases and J shed 6 bases, with 11 bases lying between them. This CDR3 region has 14 residues. The DNA for the CDR3 is TGTGCCAGCAGTGCGACAGGCCTTAATTCACCCCTCCACTTT. Residues: CASSATGLNSPLHF.

The chain couples TRBV15 to TRBJ2-3; 8 bases are shared with TRBD2. The CDR3 spans 17 residues. With V trimmed by 3 bases and J by 1 base, 9 bases remained unmatched. Per germline, CDR1 LNHNV and CDR2 YYDKDF (reference sequence). Here the CDR3 DNA reads TGTGCCACCAGCAGCCCCACTCTGACTAGCGGCACAGATACGCAGTATTTT. Encoded protein: CATSSPTLTSGTDTQYF.

This clonotype was recorded a few times. V gene TRBV4-2 combines with J gene TRBJ2-2, with 8 bases matching TRBD2. Germline CDR1 is LGHNA and CDR2 is YNFKEQ. The junction had 6 bases not matched to a gene; V was cut back by 1 base and J by 2 bases. The CDR3 is 17 residues long. The CDR3 coding sequence is TGTGCCAGCAGCCAAGGTGTGCTAGCGGGCAACACCGGGGAGCTGTTTTTT. It codes for CASSQGVLAGNTGELFF.

The chain couples TRBV20-1 to TRBJ2-3; 9 bases fit TRBD2. Looked up from germline, CDR1 is DFQATT and CDR2 is SNEGSKA (reference sequence). The CDR3 is 15 residues long. V shed 0 bases, J shed 2 bases, and the junction held 3 bases outside the gene matches. The CDR3 nucleotides read TGCAGTGCTAGAGATCCTAGCGGGAACACAGATACGCAGTATTTT. Protein: CSARDPSGNTDTQYF.

J is TRBJ1-6 and V is TRBV27; a possible D gene is TRBD1 (5 bases). The germline V gene has CDR1 MNHEY and CDR2 SMNVEV (reference sequence). The ends were cut back, 1 base at V and 9 bases at J, with 13 bases in the middle. The CDR3 runs 15 residues. CDR3 sequence (DNA): TGTGCCAGCAGTTTATATCGGGGGTTAATTTCACCCCTCCACTTT. Its translation is CASSLYRGLISPLHF.

This clonotype was counted many times. The chain recombines TRBV5-1 with TRBJ2-7, with 13 bases lining up with TRBD2. V was clipped by 4 bases and J by 2 bases; unmatched bases: 9. The CDR3 runs 17 residues. In germline, CDR1 is SGHRS, CDR2 YFSETQ. CDR3 sequence: CASSVGTSGNLAYEQYF. The CDR3 DNA follows: TGCGCCAGCAGCGTGGGGACTAGCGGGAACCTTGCCTACGAGCAGTACTTC.

The sample holds one count of this clonotype. J is TRBJ1-1 and V is TRBV20-1, with 8 bases matching TRBD1. The germline V gene encodes CDR1 DFQATT and CDR2 SNEGSKA (reference sequence). The CDR3 consists of 14 residues. The trim removed 2 bases at V and 1 base at J, leaving 3 bases unmatched. CDR3 sequence: CSARPGQGNTEAFF. DNA of the CDR3: TGCAGTGCTAGACCAGGACAGGGGAACACTGAAGCTTTCTTT.